This T cell receptor (beta chain) was sequenced during a study of blood T cell repertoires in COVID-19. Germline V gives CDR1 MNHEY, CDR2 SVGEGT. The CDR3 consists of 12 residues. V was cut by 4 bases and J by 5 bases, with 8 bases left in between. Sequencing was performed with immunoSEQ multiplex PCR; in TCRdb, only in-frame clones are kept and a portion is missing. Among approximately 230,000 clones listed, approximately 84% were seen once. The sequence came from a man aged 35 to 55 who had recovered from COVID-19. The sequenced sample was PBMCs or T cells enriched from blood (not recorded which). This chain connects TRBV6-2 or TRBV6-3 to TRBJ2-5; D not resolved. The CDR3 is CASSSLAETQYF. For the CDR3, the DNA is TGTGCCAGCAGTTCACTCGCGGAGACCCAGTACTTC.